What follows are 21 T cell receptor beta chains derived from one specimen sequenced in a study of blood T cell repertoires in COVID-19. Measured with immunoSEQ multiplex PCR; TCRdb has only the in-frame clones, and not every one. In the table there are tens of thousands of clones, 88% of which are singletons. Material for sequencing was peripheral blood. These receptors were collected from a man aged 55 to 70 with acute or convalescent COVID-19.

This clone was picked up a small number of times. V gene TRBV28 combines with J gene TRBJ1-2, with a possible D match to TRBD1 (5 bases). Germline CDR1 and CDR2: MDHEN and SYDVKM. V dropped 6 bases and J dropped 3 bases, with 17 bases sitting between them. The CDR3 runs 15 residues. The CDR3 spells CASSPSPGAYYGYTF. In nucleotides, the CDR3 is TGTGCCAGCAGCCCATCTCCTGGGGCGTACTATGGCTACACCTTC.

The DNA of the CDR3 is TGTGCCAGCAGTTTACTAGGGGTCTACGAGCAGTACTTC. The encoded protein is CASSLLGVYEQYF. The chain joins TRBV12-3 or TRBV12-4 to TRBJ2-7, with TRBD1 as a possible D gene (5 bases). The CDR3 loop spans 13 amino acids. The V end lost 2 bases, the J end lost 3 bases, and 8 bases lay between the germline ends.

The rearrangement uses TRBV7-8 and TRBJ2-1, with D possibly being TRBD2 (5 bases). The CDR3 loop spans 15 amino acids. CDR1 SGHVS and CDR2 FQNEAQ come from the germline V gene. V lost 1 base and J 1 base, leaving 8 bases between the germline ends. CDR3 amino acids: CASSLGRVSYNEQFF. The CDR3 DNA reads TGTGCCAGCAGCTTAGGGCGGGTTTCCTACAATGAGCAGTTCTTC.

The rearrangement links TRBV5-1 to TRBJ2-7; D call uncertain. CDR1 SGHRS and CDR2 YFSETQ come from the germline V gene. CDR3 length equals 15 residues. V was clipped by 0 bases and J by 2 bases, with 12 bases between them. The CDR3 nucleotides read TGCGCCAGCAGCTTGGGTGCCGGGTCTGCCTACGAGCAGTACTTC. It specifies CASSLGAGSAYEQYF.

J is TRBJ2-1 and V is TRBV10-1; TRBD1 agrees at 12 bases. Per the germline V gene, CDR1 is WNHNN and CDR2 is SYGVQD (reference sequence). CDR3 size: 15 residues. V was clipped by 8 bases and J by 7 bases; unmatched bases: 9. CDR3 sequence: CASSNRDRGLNEQFF. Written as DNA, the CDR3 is TGCGCCAGCTCAAACCGGGACAGGGGGCTTAATGAGCAGTTCTTC.

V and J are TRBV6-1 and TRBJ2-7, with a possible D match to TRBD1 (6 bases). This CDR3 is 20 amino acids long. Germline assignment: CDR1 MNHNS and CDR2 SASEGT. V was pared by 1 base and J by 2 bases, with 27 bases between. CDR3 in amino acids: CASSEEGPGEFWSGAYEQYF. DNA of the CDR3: TGTGCCAGCAGTGAAGAGGGACCAGGGGAGTTTTGGAGTGGGGCCTACGAGCAGTACTTC.

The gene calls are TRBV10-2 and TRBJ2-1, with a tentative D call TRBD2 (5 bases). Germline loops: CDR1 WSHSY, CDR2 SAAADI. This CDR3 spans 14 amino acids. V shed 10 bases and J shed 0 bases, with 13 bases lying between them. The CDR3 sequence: CATSDSPSYNEQFF. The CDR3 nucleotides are TGCGCCACCTCGGACTCCCCCTCCTACAATGAGCAGTTCTTC.

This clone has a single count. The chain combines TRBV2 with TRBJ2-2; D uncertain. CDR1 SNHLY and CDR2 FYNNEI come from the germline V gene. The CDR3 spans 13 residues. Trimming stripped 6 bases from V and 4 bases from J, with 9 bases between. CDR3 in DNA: TGTGCCAGCAGGTTTAGTGTCACCGGGGAGCTGTTTTTT. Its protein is CASRFSVTGELFF.

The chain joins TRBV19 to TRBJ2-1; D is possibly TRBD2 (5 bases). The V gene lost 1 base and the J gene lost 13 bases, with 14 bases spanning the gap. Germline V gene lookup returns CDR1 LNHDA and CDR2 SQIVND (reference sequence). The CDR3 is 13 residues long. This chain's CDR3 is CASSIGLAGLQFF. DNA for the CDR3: TGTGCCAGTAGTATAGGCCTCGCGGGCTTACAGTTCTTC.

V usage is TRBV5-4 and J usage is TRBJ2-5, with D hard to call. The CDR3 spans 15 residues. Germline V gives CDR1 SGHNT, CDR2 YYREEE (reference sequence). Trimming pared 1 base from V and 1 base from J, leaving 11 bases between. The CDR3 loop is CASSLSVGSQETQYF. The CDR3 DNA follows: TGTGCCAGCAGCTTGTCCGTGGGCAGCCAAGAGACCCAGTACTTC.

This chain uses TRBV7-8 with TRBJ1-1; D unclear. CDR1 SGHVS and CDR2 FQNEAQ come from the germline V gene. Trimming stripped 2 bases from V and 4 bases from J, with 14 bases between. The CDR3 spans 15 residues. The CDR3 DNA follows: TGTGCCAGCAGCTTACAACGGGCGGCGGGCACTGAAGCTTTCTTT. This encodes CASSLQRAAGTEAFF.

CDR3 amino acids: CASSLVKGVYNEQFF. The CDR3 coding sequence is TGTGCCAGCAGCTTAGTTAAAGGGGTCTACAATGAGCAGTTCTTC. V usage is TRBV7-2 and J usage is TRBJ2-1; a possible D gene is TRBD1 (5 bases). Germline V gene sequence: CDR1 SGHTA, CDR2 FQGNSA. This CDR3 is built from 15 residues. Trimming shortened V by 1 base and J by 3 bases, and 10 bases separated the two germline ends.

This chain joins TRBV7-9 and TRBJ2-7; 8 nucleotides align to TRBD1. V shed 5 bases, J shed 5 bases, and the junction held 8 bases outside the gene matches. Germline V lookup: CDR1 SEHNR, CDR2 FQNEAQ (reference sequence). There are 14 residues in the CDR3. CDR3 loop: CASSQGRRGHEQYF. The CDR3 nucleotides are TGTGCCAGCAGCCAGGGGCGCAGGGGGCACGAGCAGTACTTC.

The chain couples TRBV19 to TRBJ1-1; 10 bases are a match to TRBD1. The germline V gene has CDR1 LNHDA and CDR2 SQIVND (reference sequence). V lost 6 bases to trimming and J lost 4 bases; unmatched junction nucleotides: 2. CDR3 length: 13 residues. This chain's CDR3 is CASRRTGGTEAFF. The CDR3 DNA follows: TGTGCCAGTAGACGGACAGGGGGCACTGAAGCTTTCTTT.

This chain's CDR3 is CASSQDRENYGYTF. The CDR3 nucleotides read TGTGCCAGCAGCCAGGACAGGGAGAACTATGGCTACACCTTC. The V gene is TRBV7-8, the J gene TRBJ1-2, with 8 bases that match TRBD1. Germline CDR1 and CDR2: SGHVS and FQNEAQ. The J segment lost 2 bases and the V segment lost 5 bases, leaving 4 bases of the junction unmatched. This CDR3 contains 14 residues.

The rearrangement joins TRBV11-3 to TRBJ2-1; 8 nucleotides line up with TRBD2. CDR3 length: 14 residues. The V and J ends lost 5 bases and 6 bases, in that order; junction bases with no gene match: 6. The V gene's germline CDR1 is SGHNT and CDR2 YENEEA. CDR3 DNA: TGTGCCAGCAGCCCGGGGGGGGGAATCAATGAGCAGTTCTTC. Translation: CASSPGGGINEQFF.

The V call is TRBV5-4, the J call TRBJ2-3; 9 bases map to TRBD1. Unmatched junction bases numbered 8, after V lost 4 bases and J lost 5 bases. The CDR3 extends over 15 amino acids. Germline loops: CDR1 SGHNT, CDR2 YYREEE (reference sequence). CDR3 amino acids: CASSAGTGREDTQYF. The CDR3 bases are TGTGCCAGCAGCGCCGGGACAGGGCGTGAAGATACGCAGTATTTT.

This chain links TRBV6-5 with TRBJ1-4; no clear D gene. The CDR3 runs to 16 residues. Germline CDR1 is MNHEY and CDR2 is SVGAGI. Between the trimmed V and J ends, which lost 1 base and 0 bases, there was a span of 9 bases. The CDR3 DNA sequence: TGTGCCAGCAGTTACTTTGCGGGCTCAACTAATGAAAAACTGTTTTTT. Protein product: CASSYFAGSTNEKLFF.

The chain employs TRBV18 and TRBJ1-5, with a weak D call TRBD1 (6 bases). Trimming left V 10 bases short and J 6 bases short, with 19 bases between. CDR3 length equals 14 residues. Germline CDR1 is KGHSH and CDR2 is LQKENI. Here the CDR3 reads CATSGTGSGQPQHF. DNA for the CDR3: TGTGCCACCTCCGGCACAGGGTCGGGTCAGCCCCAGCATTTT. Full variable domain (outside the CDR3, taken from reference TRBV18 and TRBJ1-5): NAGVMQNPRHLVRRRGQEARLRCSPMKGHSHVYWYRQLPEEGLKFMVYLQKENIIDESGMPKERFSAEFPKEGPSILRIQQVVRGDSAAYFCATSGTGSGQPQHFGDGTRLSIL.

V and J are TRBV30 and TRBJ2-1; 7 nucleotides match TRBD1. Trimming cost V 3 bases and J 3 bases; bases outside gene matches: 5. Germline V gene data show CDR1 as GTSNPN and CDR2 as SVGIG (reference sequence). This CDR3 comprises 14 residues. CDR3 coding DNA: TGTGCCTGGAGCGCCGGGACAGACTACAATGAGCAGTTCTTC. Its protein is CAWSAGTDYNEQFF.

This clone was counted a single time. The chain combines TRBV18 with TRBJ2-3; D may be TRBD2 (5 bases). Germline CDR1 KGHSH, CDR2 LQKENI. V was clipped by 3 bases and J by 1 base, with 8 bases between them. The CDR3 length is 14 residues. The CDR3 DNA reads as TGTGCCAGCTCACCCCCAGCGGGCACAGATACGCAGTATTTT. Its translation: CASSPPAGTDTQYF. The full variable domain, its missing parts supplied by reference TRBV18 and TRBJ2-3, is NAGVMQNPRHLVRRRGQEARLRCSPMKGHSHVYWYRQLPEEGLKFMVYLQKENIIDESGMPKERFSAEFPKEGPSILRIQQVVRGDSAAYFCASSPPAGTDTQYFGPGTRLTVL.